Listed below are T cell receptor beta chains from one sample, sequenced in a study of OX40 agonist ivuxolimab in advanced cancers. Produced via immunoSEQ multiplex PCR; TCRdb's table is partial and in-frame only. The table has approximately 77,000 clones, about 90% seen once; the top ten hold approximately 1.5%. Sequenced here: CD4+ or CD8+ T cells sorted from blood, sampled in a trial of the OX40 agonist ivuxolimab. Source of these receptors: an adult with an advanced solid tumor such as melanoma, head and neck, liver or kidney cancer. Each CDR3 is given with its conserved first and last residue.

V	CDR3
TRBV10-3	CAIGQSYEQYF
TRBV7-8	CASSLLGTGDHTQYF
TRBV7-3	CASSLLVRNQPQHF
TRBV7-9	CASSLEGGAYEQYF
TRBV19	CASSTGTGLNTEAFF
TRBV28	CASSPGGVYYGYTF
TRBV28	CASRGQGVNTGELFF
TRBV7-9	CASSDLNKRHQHEQYF
TRBV27	CASSGTGLGNSPLHF
TRBV5-1	CASRGETGYGYTF
TRBV19	CASSLSHTQYF
TRBV20-1	CSATGRTEAFF
TRBV7-2	CASSPGGNTEAFF
TRBV5-1	CASSLTANYGYTF
TRBV6-5	CASSYLGGSSYEQYF
TRBV7-3	CASSLMENTEAFF
TRBV5-4	CASNAGSGGLEQYF
TRBV4-2	CASSSQASGMDTQYF
TRBV30	CAWSVMEAAYTF
TRBV7-2	CASSPPRGTDTQYF
TRBV11-2	CASSLGSDTQYF
TRBV28	CASSAWGTVNEKLFF
TRBV9	CASSKTSDGSNYGYTF
TRBV10-1	CASSERFSGRCSYEQYF
TRBV28	CASSLWAGGGTDTQYF
TRBV19	CASSIGTGGNTEAFF
TRBV4-1	CASSQDRGQDLGAFF
TRBV18	CASSPTSGRYNEQFF
TRBV7-2	CASSAYNSPLHF
TRBV5-4	CASSRGASGVPSSGANVLTF
TRBV28	CASSSPTGTGALYEQYF
TRBV30	CAWKGTGGVRLTEAFF
TRBV5-1	CASSLGLAGADTQYF
TRBV7-9	CASSPETGKETQYF
TRBV7-2	CATTGLAGDEQYF
TRBV1	CTSSQEPKRHPGGNEQFF
TRBV6-1	CASSGTLLNTEAFF
TRBV6-6	CASSSPSGPRTDTQYF
TRBV12-2	CASRTSDEQFF
TRBV4-1	CASSQVLRASANEQFF
TRBV13	CASSFLQTSTNF
TRBV6-4	CASSAGQGGNTIYF
TRBV6-6	CASSWGRGEKLFF
TRBV5-1	CASSMGQSSYEQYF
TRBV10-3	CAIMDVLNTEAFF
TRBV27	CASSLETRMAQYF
TRBV30	CAWSVFDNQPQHF
TRBV7-3	CTSSRRQSTDTQYF
TRBV19	CASSSWTSGTLGNEQFF
TRBV30	CAWRGQGVPNTGELFF
TRBV5-4	CASSMDRGTTGQYF
TRBV18	CASSPTDRGEQYF
TRBV5-1	CASSSTGGNTEAFF
TRBV4-3	CASSHVLTVSDTQYF
TRBV19	CASSMGFSGSTRETQYF